These 12 T cell receptor beta chains share one sample of origin, sequenced in a study of shared clonotypes between healthy human individuals. Here immunoSEQ multiplex PCR was the method, and the copy in TCRdb shows in-frame clones only, minus some. The sample consists of roughly 1.5 million clones, 95% to 99% of them appearing once. Sample: naive CD4+ T cells sorted from blood. Subset described: CD45RA+ positively selected. All receptors come from a man aged 25 to 45 in good health.

This chain connects TRBV6-5 to TRBJ2-7; TRBD1 matches at 8 bases. The CDR3 runs 15 residues. Trimming cost V 4 bases and J 4 bases; bases outside gene matches: 9. Looked up from germline, CDR1 is MNHEY and CDR2 is SVGAGI. CDR3 in amino acids: CASSSSTRTGYEQYF. The DNA for the CDR3 is TGTGCCAGCAGTTCCTCAACTCGGACAGGGTACGAGCAGTACTTC.

This chain joins TRBV7-2 and TRBJ1-4; the D is unclear. V gave up 1 base and J gave up 8 bases, with 5 bases separating them. This CDR3 contains 12 residues. The germline V gene has CDR1 SGHTA and CDR2 FQGNSA. The CDR3 nucleotides read TGTGCCAGCAGCTTAGTTCACGAAAAACTGTTTTTT. Translated, it gives CASSLVHEKLFF.

V gene TRBV10-3 combines with J gene TRBJ2-1, with a tentative D call TRBD2 (6 bases). Germline V gene sequence: CDR1 ENHRY, CDR2 SYGVKD. CDR3 length: 14 amino acids. V was pared by 4 bases and J by 4 bases, with 11 bases between. CDR3 sequence: CAISGGTAYNEQFF. CDR3 in DNA: TGTGCCATCAGTGGCGGGACCGCATACAATGAGCAGTTCTTC.

The chain joins TRBV27 to TRBJ2-7; 10 bases are shared with TRBD1. CDR1 and CDR2 (germline): MNHEY, SMNVEV (reference sequence). The V gene end was trimmed by 6 bases and the J gene end by 0 bases; junction bases not matched to a gene: 8. This CDR3 region has 16 residues. CDR3 coding DNA: TGTGCCAGCAGCCGAGGGACAGGGGCGAGCTCCTACGAGCAGTACTTC. Its translation: CASSRGTGASSYEQYF.

The chain uses TRBV5-5 and TRBJ1-2; D gene unclear. The CDR3 totals 15 residues. V was shortened by 5 bases and J by 4 bases, with 18 bases between the two germline ends. Per the germline V gene, CDR1 is SGHKS and CDR2 is YYEKEE (reference sequence). CDR3 region: CASSAGGLPGYGYTF. CDR3 sequence (DNA): TGTGCCAGCAGTGCCGGCGGACTCCCGGGCTATGGCTACACCTTC.

The chain combines TRBV18 with TRBJ2-3; 7 bases fit TRBD2. Germline lookup yields CDR1 KGHSH and CDR2 LQKENI. V shed 3 bases, J shed 2 bases, and the junction held 5 bases outside the gene matches. This CDR3 contains 15 residues. The CDR3 loop reads CASSPLAEVTDTQYF. The CDR3 DNA reads as TGTGCCAGCTCACCCCTAGCGGAGGTCACAGATACGCAGTATTTT.

The chain recombines TRBV10-3 with TRBJ2-7; 8 bases are shared with TRBD2. The CDR3 spans 14 residues. Per the germline V gene, CDR1 is ENHRY and CDR2 is SYGVKD. The V and J ends lost 4 bases and 3 bases, in that order; junction bases with no gene match: 5. CDR3 in DNA: TGTGCCATCAGTGTTTCGAGCGGGAGCTACGAGCAGTACTTC. Translated, it gives CAISVSSGSYEQYF.

The CDR3 nucleotides are TGTGCCAGCAGCCTTCTGAACTCCGAGCAGTACTTC. The encoded protein is CASSLLNSEQYF. The genes are TRBV6-1 and TRBJ2-7; no clear D. Trimming removed 6 bases at V and 6 bases at J, with 12 bases between. The CDR3 is 12 amino acids. Germline CDR1 and CDR2: MNHNS and SASEGT.

This clone was detected once. The V and J genes are TRBV28 and TRBJ2-1, with 12 nucleotides matching TRBD2. CDR3 length equals 15 residues. The V and J ends lost 8 bases and 9 bases, in that order; junction bases with no gene match: 11. Germline loops: CDR1 MDHEN, CDR2 SYDVKM. The chain's CDR3 is CASLTLAGGRIEQFF. CDR3 DNA: TGTGCCAGCCTGACACTAGCGGGAGGTCGTATTGAGCAGTTCTTC. Drawing the rest from reference TRBV28 and TRBJ2-1, the complete variable domain is DVKVTQSSRYLVKRTGEKVFLECVQDMDHENMFWYRQDPGLGLRLIYFSYDVKMKEKGDIPEGYSVSREKKERFSLILESASTNQTSMYLCASLTLAGGRIEQFFGPGTRLTVL.

This clone was recorded once. CDR3 nucleotide sequence: TGTGCCAGCAGAAGGACAGCCGATCAGGATACGCAGTATTTT. As protein: CASRRTADQDTQYF. The V gene is TRBV6-6, the J gene TRBJ2-3, with TRBD1 as a possible D gene (6 bases). The CDR3 consists of 14 residues. Trimming stripped 6 bases from V and 6 bases from J, with 16 bases between. CDR1 MNHNY and CDR2 SVGAGI come from the germline V gene (reference sequence).

This rearrangement joins TRBV2 to TRBJ2-5; D might be TRBD2 (6 bases). V was shortened by 4 bases and J by 4 bases, with 13 bases between the two germline ends. This CDR3 contains 14 residues. The V gene's germline CDR1 is SNHLY and CDR2 FYNNEI. The CDR3 reads CASSVAGGLETQYF. The CDR3 region has the DNA TGTGCCAGCAGTGTGGCAGGAGGGTTAGAGACCCAGTACTTC. The full variable domain, rest sourced from reference TRBV2 and TRBJ2-5, is EPEVTQTPSHQVTQMGQEVILRCVPISNHLYFYWYRQILGQKVEFLVSFYNNEISEKSEIFDDQFSVERPDGSNFTLKIRSTKLEDSAMYFCASSVAGGLETQYFGPGTRLLVL.

The chain links TRBV27 to TRBJ2-6; D gene unclear. This CDR3 is built from 15 residues. CDR1 is MNHEY and CDR2 is SMNVEV in the germline V gene (reference sequence). V gave up 1 base and J gave up 2 bases, with 6 bases separating them. The chain's CDR3 is CASSLLGTGANVLTF. The CDR3 DNA reads as TGTGCCAGCAGTTTATTGGGGACTGGGGCCAACGTCCTGACTTTC. The full variable domain, its missing parts supplied by reference TRBV27 and TRBJ2-6, is EAQVTQNPRYLITVTGKKLTVTCSQNMNHEYMSWYRQDPGLGLRQIYYSMNVEVTDKGDVPEGYKVSRKEKRNFPLILESPSPNQTSLYFCASSLLGTGANVLTFGAGSRLTVL.